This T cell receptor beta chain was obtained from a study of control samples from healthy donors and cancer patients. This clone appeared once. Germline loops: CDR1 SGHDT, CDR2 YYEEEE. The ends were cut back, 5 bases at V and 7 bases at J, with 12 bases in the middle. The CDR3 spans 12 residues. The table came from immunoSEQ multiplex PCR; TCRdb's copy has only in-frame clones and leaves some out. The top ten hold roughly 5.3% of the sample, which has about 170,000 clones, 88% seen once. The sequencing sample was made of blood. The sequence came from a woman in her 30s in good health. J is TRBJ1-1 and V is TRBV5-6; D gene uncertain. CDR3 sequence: CASRLRESEAFF. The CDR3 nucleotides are TGTGCCAGCAGGCTTCGAGAGAGTGAAGCTTTCTTT.